These 30 T cell receptor beta chains originate from one sample sequenced in a study of cytomegalovirus exposure and HLA in healthy donors. Use of 60 Vbeta and 13 Jbeta primers characterized the PCR. Using immunoSEQ multiplex PCR, the repertoire was profiled, and TCRdb retains in-frame clones only, with some absent. The profile shows 90,000 to 120,000 clones, roughly 82% of them singletons. Sequenced sample: PBMCs. All receptors derive from a male donor in good health and CMV-seronegative.

The chain combines TRBV2 with TRBJ2-2, with D possibly being TRBD1 (7 bases). Trimming took off 5 bases at V and 11 bases at J, with 15 bases between the two ends. CDR3 length: 13 amino acids. Germline V gives CDR1 SNHLY, CDR2 FYNNEI. CDR3 sequence reads: CASSPRGVVELFF. In DNA, the CDR3 is TGTGCCAGCAGTCCCAGGGGGGTCGTAGAGCTGTTTTTT.

The chain recombines TRBV10-1 with TRBJ2-5; D might be TRBD1 (6 bases). Trimming stripped 8 bases from V and 8 bases from J, with 21 bases between. Germline V gene sequence: CDR1 WNHNN, CDR2 SYGVQD (reference sequence). CDR3 length: 14 residues. In DNA, the CDR3 is TGCGCCAGCCCTGGAAATGACAGGAAGAGAACCCAGTACTTC. Translated, it gives CASPGNDRKRTQYF.

The chain is built from TRBV5-1 and TRBJ2-7; unclear D gene. V was trimmed by 0 bases and J by 4 bases, leaving 14 bases between them. CDR1 is SGHRS and CDR2 is YFSETQ in the germline V gene. The CDR3 totals 15 residues. The CDR3 loop reads CASSLDPKYLYEQYF. As DNA, the CDR3 is TGCGCCAGCAGCTTGGACCCCAAATACCTATACGAGCAGTACTTC.

The genes are TRBV19 and TRBJ2-2, with TRBD2 matching over 12 bases. Germline CDR1 and CDR2: LNHDA and SQIVND (reference sequence). There are 16 residues in the CDR3. V gave up 3 bases and J gave up 5 bases; unmatched junction bases: 4. The CDR3 nucleotides read TGTGCCAGTAGTATTCTAGCGGGAGGGCTTACCGGGGAGCTGTTTTTT. It encodes CASSILAGGLTGELFF.

The rearrangement links TRBV6-6 to TRBJ2-2; 8 nucleotides agree with TRBD1. The CDR3 length is 16 residues. The ends lost 4 bases at V and 0 bases at J; junction bases unmatched: 4. CDR1 is MNHNY, CDR2 SVGAGI, per germline (reference sequence). Written as DNA, the CDR3 is TGTGCCAGCAGTTCCCGGGACAGGTCGAACACCGGGGAGCTGTTTTTT. Translation gives CASSSRDRSNTGELFF.

The V and J genes are TRBV5-4 and TRBJ2-2, with TRBD1 identical over 9 bases. CDR3 size: 17 residues. Germline loops: CDR1 SGHNT, CDR2 YYREEE (reference sequence). Unmatched junction bases numbered 10, after V lost 4 bases and J lost 3 bases. The CDR3 DNA sequence: TGTGCCAGCAGCCCGAAGGGGACAGGGCGTGACACCGGGGAGCTGTTTTTT. The encoded protein is CASSPKGTGRDTGELFF. The whole variable domain, filled in from reference TRBV5-4 and TRBJ2-2, reads ETGVTQSPTHLIKTRGQQVTLRCSSQSGHNTVSWYQQALGQGPQFIFQYYREEENGRGNFPPRFSGLQFPNYSSELNVNALELDDSALYLCASSPKGTGRDTGELFFGEGSRLTVL.

The chain links TRBV10-2 to TRBJ2-7; possibly TRBD1 for D (6 bases). Germline V CDR1 and CDR2: WSHSY, SAAADI. This CDR3 is built from 16 residues. The ends were cut back, 1 base at V and 0 bases at J, with 13 bases in the middle. CDR3 amino acids: CASSEFGQPSSYEQYF. The CDR3 DNA reads TGCGCCAGCAGTGAGTTTGGACAGCCTAGCTCCTACGAGCAGTACTTC.

The chain uses TRBV18 and TRBJ1-5; D not certain. CDR1 and CDR2 from the germline V gene are KGHSH and LQKENI. This CDR3 region has 14 residues. V gave up 2 bases and J gave up 5 bases, with 10 bases separating them. CDR3 nucleotides: TGTGCCAGCTCACCAGCTGGAGGTGATCAGCCCCAGCATTTT. Protein product: CASSPAGGDQPQHF.

The V gene is TRBV28, the J gene TRBJ2-7, with TRBD1 matching over 9 bases. The CDR3 extends over 14 amino acids. The junction had 1 base not matched to a gene; V was cut back by 2 bases and J by 2 bases. CDR1 is MDHEN and CDR2 is SYDVKM in the germline V gene. CDR3 sequence reads: CASSLGTGTYEQYF. The CDR3 region has the DNA TGTGCCAGCAGTTTAGGGACAGGGACCTACGAGCAGTACTTC. Using reference TRBV28 and TRBJ2-7 for the parts outside the CDR3, the full variable domain is DVKVTQSSRYLVKRTGEKVFLECVQDMDHENMFWYRQDPGLGLRLIYFSYDVKMKEKGDIPEGYSVSREKKERFSLILESASTNQTSMYLCASSLGTGTYEQYFGPGTRLTVT.

This clone was seen only once. The J gene is TRBJ1-2, the V gene TRBV19; TRBD1 agrees at 9 bases. CDR1 is LNHDA, CDR2 SQIVND, per germline (reference sequence). Germline trimming cut 6 bases from V and 5 bases from J; bases unmatched to any gene: 4. This CDR3 has 13 amino acids. The CDR3 here is CASSYGTGYGYTF. CDR3 nucleotides: TGTGCCAGTAGCTACGGGACAGGGTATGGCTACACCTTC.

In its sample, this clone was seen a few times. The chain employs TRBV6-6 and TRBJ2-2, with TRBD2 matching over 9 bases. The CDR3 spans 16 residues. V lost 4 bases and J lost 2; bases outside the gene matches: 5. CDR1 MNHNY and CDR2 SVGAGI come from the germline V gene (reference sequence). In nucleotides, the CDR3 is TGTGCCAGCAGTTTTGGACTAGCGCTCAACACCGGGGAGCTGTTTTTT. Its protein is CASSFGLALNTGELFF.

The CDR3 protein is CASSFRGTDYGYTF. The CDR3 DNA is TGTGCCAGCAGTTTCAGGGGGACTGACTATGGCTACACCTTC. The chain has TRBV27 and TRBJ1-2, with TRBD1 identical over 7 bases. Per germline, CDR1 MNHEY and CDR2 SMNVEV (reference sequence). The CDR3 covers 14 residues. Trimming took 3 bases from V and 3 from J; bases not matched to a gene: 4.

The chain links TRBV4-2 to TRBJ2-7, with D uncertain. This CDR3 is built from 17 residues. The germline V gene has CDR1 LGHNA and CDR2 YNFKEQ. V was pared by 0 bases and J by 0 bases, with 15 bases between. CDR3 amino acids: CASSQDWKQRSSYEQYF. The DNA of the CDR3 is TGTGCCAGCAGCCAAGATTGGAAACAACGGAGCTCCTACGAGCAGTACTTC.

This CDR3 is CASSLGLAGGAAYEQYF. The CDR3 DNA follows: TGTGCCAGCAGCTTAGGACTAGCGGGAGGAGCGGCCTACGAGCAGTACTTC. This rearrangement joins TRBV13 to TRBJ2-7; 12 bases agree with TRBD2. This CDR3 region has 17 residues. V gave up 0 bases and J gave up 2 bases; unmatched junction bases: 5. Germline loops: CDR1 PRHDT, CDR2 FYEKMQ (reference sequence).

This chain joins TRBV9 and TRBJ2-1, with D maybe TRBD2 (5 bases). Germline V gene sequence: CDR1 SGDLS, CDR2 YYNGEE. The CDR3 length is 14 residues. V lost 7 bases and J 6 bases, leaving 17 bases between the germline ends. The CDR3 nucleotides are TGTGCCAGCGGCCGGGCAGATCGGGGCAATGAGCAGTTCTTC. It yields the protein CASGRADRGNEQFF.

This sequence joins TRBV10-3 and TRBJ2-7; D unresolved. The CDR3 loop spans 14 amino acids. V was cut by 6 bases and J by 2 bases, with 14 bases left in between. In germline, CDR1 is ENHRY, CDR2 SYGVKD. The CDR3 spells CAIRMREEAYEQYF. In DNA form, the CDR3 reads TGTGCCATCAGAATGAGAGAGGAAGCCTACGAGCAGTACTTC.

This rearrangement joins TRBV6-5 to TRBJ2-7; TRBD2 is a possible D gene (5 bases). There are 12 residues in the CDR3. Germline V gives CDR1 MNHEY, CDR2 SVGAGI. Trimming pared 6 bases from V and 4 bases from J, leaving 10 bases between. CDR3 residues: CASRRSGYEQYF. The CDR3 region has the DNA TGTGCCAGCAGACGGAGCGGATACGAGCAGTACTTC.

The sample holds a few counts of this clone. V usage is TRBV30 and J usage is TRBJ1-1, with 7 nucleotides matching TRBD1. V dropped 2 bases and J dropped 3; count of bases not matched to a gene: 6. CDR3 length: 14 residues. Germline-derived CDR1 and CDR2 are GTSNPN and SVGIG (reference sequence). Written as DNA, the CDR3 is TGTGCCTGGAGTATGTCACAGGGGCACACTGAAGCTTTCTTT. Translation: CAWSMSQGHTEAFF.

This rearrangement joins TRBV2 to TRBJ1-5; tentatively, D is TRBD1 (5 bases). Trimming stripped 3 bases from V and 0 bases from J, with 9 bases between. The CDR3 is 15 amino acids. Germline V gene lookup returns CDR1 SNHLY and CDR2 FYNNEI. Here the CDR3 DNA reads TGTGCCAGCAGTGAGCAAGGGGATAGCAATCAGCCCCAGCATTTT. This sequence encodes CASSEQGDSNQPQHF.

The V gene is TRBV10-2, the J gene TRBJ2-7, with 8 bases aligning to TRBD2. The CDR3 runs to 14 residues. V shed 8 bases and J 3 bases; nucleotides not matched to a gene: 9. Germline CDR1 reads WSHSY; CDR2 reads SAAADI. CDR3 sequence: CASHSVSGNYEQYF. The CDR3 bases are TGCGCCAGCCATTCGGTTAGCGGGAACTACGAGCAGTACTTC.

V and J are TRBV7-2 and TRBJ2-5, with D unclear. Germline V gene lookup returns CDR1 SGHTA and CDR2 FQGNSA. V gave up 4 bases and J gave up 7 bases, with 10 bases separating them. The length of the CDR3 is 12 residues. The CDR3 DNA follows: TGTGCCAGCAGCTCCCTCAGAGGGACCCAGTACTTC. It is translated as CASSSLRGTQYF. The full variable domain, rest sourced from reference TRBV7-2 and TRBJ2-5, is GAGVSQSPSNKVTEKGKDVELRCDPISGHTALYWYRQSLGQGLEFLIYFQGNSAPDKSGLPSDRFSAERTGGSVSTLTIQRTQQEDSAVYLCASSSLRGTQYFGPGTRLLVL.

The rearrangement joins TRBV7-6 to TRBJ2-7, with 9 bases that match TRBD1. Germline CDR1 is SGHVS and CDR2 is FNYEAQ. The CDR3 runs 13 residues. The junction had 0 bases not matched to a gene; V was cut back by 1 base and J by 5 bases. The CDR3 protein is CASSLGTGDEQYF. CDR3 sequence (DNA): TGTGCCAGCAGCTTAGGGACAGGGGACGAGCAGTACTTC.

This clone has only one observation. This chain uses TRBV7-2 with TRBJ2-7; maybe TRBD2 (6 bases). The CDR3 is 14 residues long. Germline loops: CDR1 SGHTA, CDR2 FQGNSA. V lost 1 base, J lost 2 bases, and 9 bases lay in between. The CDR3 spells CASSLEASAYEQYF. CDR3 nucleotides: TGTGCCAGCAGCTTAGAGGCTAGCGCCTACGAGCAGTACTTC.

This chain joins TRBV18 and TRBJ1-1; tentative D call: TRBD1 (5 bases). Per the germline V gene, CDR1 is KGHSH and CDR2 is LQKENI. V was shortened by 3 bases and J by 6 bases, with 14 bases between the two germline ends. The CDR3 runs 14 residues. CDR3 in DNA: TGTGCCAGCTCACCGTTGGGGGAGGTGGCTGAAGCTTTCTTT. This gives the protein CASSPLGEVAEAFF.

This clone was seen once. A read error is likely, as this CDR3 ends without the conserved phenylalanine or tryptophan. The J gene is TRBJ2-7, the V gene TRBV7-8, with D possibly being TRBD2 (5 bases). The CDR3 length is 13 residues. Trimming cost V 1 base and J 4 bases, with 8 bases left between them. Germline loops: CDR1 SGHVS, CDR2 FQNEAQ. In DNA form, the CDR3 reads TGTGCCAGCAGCTTAGGGTCGGGATACGAGCAGTACCTC. Protein sequence: CASSLGSGYEQYL.

This chain connects TRBV10-2 to TRBJ2-3; 7 nucleotides align to TRBD2. The CDR3 has 15 amino acids. Germline CDR1 reads WSHSY; CDR2 reads SAAADI. J gave up 5 bases and V 3 bases, and 8 bases lay outside the gene matches. In nucleotides, the CDR3 is TGCGCCAGCAGTGATGACGGGACTAATATAGATACGCAGTATTTT. Its translation is CASSDDGTNIDTQYF.

The chain employs TRBV2 and TRBJ1-1; TRBD1 agrees at 7 bases. Germline lookup yields CDR1 SNHLY and CDR2 FYNNEI. The CDR3 length is 16 residues. Unmatched junction bases numbered 6, after V lost 1 base and J lost 1 base. As DNA, the CDR3 is TGTGCCAGCAGTGAAGGGACTTCAGGGGGGAACACTGAAGCTTTCTTT. Translating gives CASSEGTSGGNTEAFF.

The V and J genes are TRBV28 and TRBJ2-5; 13 bases align to TRBD2. The CDR3 runs to 16 residues. Looked up from germline, CDR1 is MDHEN and CDR2 is SYDVKM. Unmatched junction bases numbered 7, after V lost 5 bases and J lost 4 bases. In nucleotides, the CDR3 is TGTGCCAGCAGTATGAAACTAGCGGGAGGGCGAGAGACCCAGTACTTC. This sequence encodes CASSMKLAGGRETQYF.

V gene TRBV14 combines with J gene TRBJ1-5, with TRBD1 as a possible D gene (6 bases). The CDR3 totals 13 residues. Germline CDR1 SGHDN, CDR2 FVKESK. V was clipped by 3 bases and J by 5 bases, with 8 bases between them. The CDR3 DNA follows: TGTGCCAGCAGCCAGGGGGGGCATCAGCCCCAGCATTTT. Translating it yields CASSQGGHQPQHF. Drawing the rest from reference TRBV14 and TRBJ1-5, the complete variable domain is EAGVTQFPSHSVIEKGQTVTLRCDPISGHDNLYWYRRVMGKEIKFLLHFVKESKQDESGMPNNRFLAERTGGTYSTLKVQPAELEDSGVYFCASSQGGHQPQHFGDGTRLSIL.

The rearrangement uses TRBV5-1 and TRBJ1-2, with D perhaps TRBD1 (5 bases). Germline CDR1 is SGHRS and CDR2 is YFSETQ. The CDR3 is 14 residues long. V lost 0 bases, J lost 8 bases, and 14 bases lay in between. The CDR3 region has the DNA TGCGCCAGCAGCTTGGAAGGTCCAGGGTACGGCTACACCTTC. This codes for CASSLEGPGYGYTF.